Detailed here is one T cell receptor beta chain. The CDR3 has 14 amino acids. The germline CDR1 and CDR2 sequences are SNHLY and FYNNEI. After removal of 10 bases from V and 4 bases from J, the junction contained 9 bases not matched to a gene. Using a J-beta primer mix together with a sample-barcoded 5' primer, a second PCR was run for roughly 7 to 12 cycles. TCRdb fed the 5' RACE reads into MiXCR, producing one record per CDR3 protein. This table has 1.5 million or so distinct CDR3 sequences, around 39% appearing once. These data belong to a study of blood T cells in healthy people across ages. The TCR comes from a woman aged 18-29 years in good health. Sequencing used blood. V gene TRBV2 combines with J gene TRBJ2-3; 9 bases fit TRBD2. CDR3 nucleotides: TGTGCCACCCCGCCTGGACTAGCGTCAGATACGCAGTATTTT. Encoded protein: CATPPGLASDTQYF.